The 28 T cell receptor beta chains below come from one sample, sequenced in a study of regulatory T cells in long-lasting Graves disease (dated by TCRdb to about 2021). Library method: multiplex PCR. Sequencing used an Illumina HiSeq 4000. CDR3 regions were amplified by Arm-PCR with iRepertoire HTBI primers to construct TCR beta libraries. The public reads were run again by TCRdb, first through fastp at Q25 and then through MiXCR, and only productive beta chains were kept. Rows matching on CDR3 protein sequence are summarized as one entry with the most common DNA and genes. Within this sample are more than 450,000 distinct CDR3 sequences, with roughly 17% of them counted one time only. More than 10% of the sample is taken by the ten largest. The time point label, as the study defines it: newly diagnosed GD, antithyroid drugs for less than 3 months. RNA was extracted from PBMCs in TRIzol for both TCR sequencing and RNA sequencing.

This sample was shared with a second study, whose subject was T cells in Graves' hyperthyroidism and ophthalmopathy.

Material: peripheral blood mononuclear cells (PBMCs), obtained at new diagnosis, from a patient treated with antithyroid drugs. The source of these receptors is a man between 40 and 49 years old with Graves disease. Donor details come from another sample of the same person, matched by shared clones.

This clonotype was counted ten times or more. V gene TRBV11-2 combines with J gene TRBJ2-1, with a weak D call TRBD2 (7 bases). Germline CDR1 SGHAT, CDR2 FQNNGV. V lost 5 bases and J lost 8, with 25 bases in between. The CDR3 has 17 residues. Written as DNA, the CDR3 is TGTGCCAGCAGCGGACCAGGGGAGGGCGGGAGAGGTGATGAGCAGTTCTTC. Residues: CASSGPGEGGRGDEQFF.

This clonotype was seen repeatedly, ten times or more. The chain uses TRBV11-3 and TRBJ2-2; D not resolved. Trimming shortened V by 5 bases and J by 6 bases, and 4 bases separated the two germline ends. The CDR3 runs 11 residues. The germline V gene has CDR1 SGHNT and CDR2 YENEEA. In nucleotides, the CDR3 is TGTGCCAGCAGCACCGCCGGGGAGCTGTTTTTT. Amino acid sequence: CASSTAGELFF.

This clonotype was observed at least ten times. The rearrangement joins TRBV20-1 to TRBJ2-7; a weak D match, TRBD2 (5 bases). CDR3 length equals 13 residues. Trimming took 1 base from V and 2 from J, leaving 9 bases between them. CDR1 is DFQATT and CDR2 is SNEGSKA in the germline V gene (reference sequence). CDR3: CSARVLTTYEQYF. The DNA for the CDR3 is TGCAGTGCTAGAGTCCTGACTACCTACGAGCAGTACTTC.

This clonotype was counted ten times or more. The chain links TRBV27 to TRBJ2-7; no firm D call. The CDR3 has 13 amino acids. Trimming shortened V by 3 bases and J by 4 bases, and 10 bases separated the two germline ends. Germline V gene lookup returns CDR1 MNHEY and CDR2 SMNVEV (reference sequence). DNA for the CDR3: TGTGCCAGCAGTTTTATGCCCTGGTACGAGCAGTACTTC. Translation gives CASSFMPWYEQYF.

This chain links TRBV5-1 with TRBJ2-2, with 11 positions matching TRBD2. The trim removed 3 bases at V and 8 bases at J, leaving 9 bases unmatched. The CDR3 covers 16 residues. CDR1 SGHRS and CDR2 YFSETQ come from the germline V gene. The CDR3 region is CASSSQPRLAGGELFF. The CDR3 bases are TGCGCCAGCAGCTCCCAACCGAGACTAGCGGGAGGGGAGCTGTTTTTT.

This clonotype showed up many times. The chain is built from TRBV28 and TRBJ1-1, with TRBD1 identical over 9 bases. V lost 4 bases to trimming and J lost 1 base; unmatched junction nucleotides: 7. The CDR3 is 16 residues long. The germline gives CDR1 MDHEN, CDR2 SYDVKM. The DNA for the CDR3 is TGTGCCAGCAGTTCCCCCGGGGACAGGGCGAACACTGAAGCTTTCTTT. Translation: CASSSPGDRANTEAFF.

The chain carries TRBV10-3 and TRBJ2-1; 10 bases fit TRBD2. The V gene's germline CDR1 is ENHRY and CDR2 SYGVKD. Unmatched junction bases numbered 1, after V lost 3 bases and J lost 5 bases. The CDR3 runs 14 residues. CDR3 bases: TGTGCCATCAGTGAACTAGCGGGGAACAATGAGCAGTTCTTC. Protein: CAISELAGNNEQFF.

This clonotype was found many times. The rearrangement uses TRBV11-2 and TRBJ2-3, with 9 bases fitting TRBD2. The CDR3 is 16 residues long. The V segment lost 0 bases and the J segment 7 bases; nucleotides outside the gene matches: 8. CDR1 and CDR2 from the germline V gene are SGHAT and FQNNGV. The CDR3 spells CASSLDVLASGNTQYF. CDR3 DNA: TGTGCCAGCAGCTTAGATGTTTTAGCTAGCGGGAATACGCAGTATTTT.

The J gene is TRBJ2-7, the V gene TRBV5-1, with D possibly TRBD1 on 5 matching bases. This CDR3 region has 13 residues. With 4 bases removed from V and 2 bases from J, the gap between germline ends came to 10 bases. The germline gives CDR1 SGHRS, CDR2 YFSETQ. Here the CDR3 DNA reads TGCGCCAGCAGCATGGACAATCCCTACGAGCAGTACTTC. Amino acid sequence: CASSMDNPYEQYF.

In its sample, this clonotype was seen a few times. The chain is built from TRBV6-1 and TRBJ2-4; 7 nucleotides agree with TRBD1. The germline gives CDR1 MNHNS, CDR2 SASEGT. V dropped 5 bases and J dropped 6; count of bases not matched to a gene: 1. The CDR3 length is 12 residues. The CDR3 nucleotides read TGTGCCAGCAGTAACAGGGGAAACATTCAGTACTTC. Translating gives CASSNRGNIQYF.

A few counts support this clonotype. Just one base apart from a much larger clone, this may be a read error. J is TRBJ1-2 and V is TRBV28; D might be TRBD1 (5 bases). Germline V CDR1 and CDR2: MDHEN, SYDVKM. The CDR3 is 11 amino acids. The DNA of the CDR3 is TGTGTCAGCACGATCGGGGGAGGCTACACCTTC. This encodes CVSTIGGGYTF.

The chain joins TRBV6-1 to TRBJ2-5; TRBD2 matches at 14 bases. Trimming cost V 4 bases and J 7 bases; bases outside gene matches: 5. The CDR3 contains 15 residues. Germline V gene sequence: CDR1 MNHNS, CDR2 SASEGT. Here the CDR3 DNA reads TGTGCCAGCAGTGTTCCGGGACTAGCGGGAGCGACCCAGTACTTC. This encodes CASSVPGLAGATQYF.

The sample holds many counts of this clonotype. The V and J genes are TRBV2 and TRBJ1-2; 7 bases line up with TRBD1. This CDR3 region has 14 residues. V lost 6 bases to trimming and J lost 1 base; unmatched junction nucleotides: 5. Germline CDR1 is SNHLY and CDR2 is FYNNEI. The DNA of the CDR3 is TGTGCCAGCAGCGTTGGGACAGTTAACTATGGCTACACCTTC. This codes for CASSVGTVNYGYTF.

This clonotype was seen a handful of times. CDR3 loop: CASSRGVGNTIYF. Here the CDR3 DNA reads TGTGCCAGTAGCAGGGGTGTTGGAAACACCATATATTTT. V is TRBV19 and J is TRBJ1-3, with D possibly being TRBD1 (6 bases). The CDR3 runs 13 residues. The germline V and J ends were trimmed by 6 bases and 3 bases, with 9 bases remaining between them. The germline V gene has CDR1 LNHDA and CDR2 SQIVND (reference sequence).

This clonotype was observed many times. V usage is TRBV3-1 and J usage is TRBJ2-3; D may match TRBD1 or TRBD2 (5 bases each). The J call may be wrong; the DNA end is better matched by TRBJ2-5. Germline lookup yields CDR1 LGHDT and CDR2 YNNKEL (reference sequence). The CDR3 sequence is 13 residues long. CDR3 protein: CASSQGTGQTQYF. The CDR3 nucleotides are TGTGCCAGCAGCCAAGGGACGGGACAGACCCAGTACTTC.

V is TRBV28 and J is TRBJ1-4; weak D call: TRBD1 (6 bases). V lost 5 bases and J 7 bases, leaving 26 bases between the germline ends. CDR1 and CDR2 from the germline V gene are MDHEN and SYDVKM. This CDR3 region has 18 residues. The CDR3 bases are TGTGCCAGCAGTCCGTCCCCGAGATTGACAAGGGGGTTTGAAAAACTGTTTTTT. It encodes CASSPSPRLTRGFEKLFF. Combining the CDR3 with reference TRBV28 and TRBJ1-4 gives the whole variable domain DVKVTQSSRYLVKRTGEKVFLECVQDMDHENMFWYRQDPGLGLRLIYFSYDVKMKEKGDIPEGYSVSREKKERFSLILESASTNQTSMYLCASSPSPRLTRGFEKLFFGSGTQLSVL.

Points on this clonotype: The junction does not match germline at one end; this may be a read error. The gene calls are TRBV2 and TRBJ1-1; possible D gene TRBD1, 5 bases. Germline V gene sequence: CDR1 SNHLY, CDR2 FYNNEI. The CDR3 contains 16 residues. The CDR3 spells CASSQAFAGGGAEAFF. The CDR3 bases are TGTGCCAGCAGTCAAGCCTTCGCCGGGGGAGGGGCTGAAGCTTTCTTT.

This clonotype was counted ten times or more. This rearrangement joins TRBV11-2 to TRBJ2-7; D gene uncertain. Trimming cost V 5 bases and J 2 bases, with 10 bases left between them. The germline V gene has CDR1 SGHAT and CDR2 FQNNGV. This CDR3 has 13 residues. Here the CDR3 reads CASSHPPPYEQYF. The CDR3 coding sequence is TGTGCCAGCAGCCACCCCCCCCCCTACGAGCAGTACTTC.

This clonotype was observed a handful of times. The rearrangement uses TRBV20-1 and TRBJ2-3, with D possibly being TRBD2 (7 bases). Germline lookup yields CDR1 DFQATT and CDR2 SNEGSKA (reference sequence). This CDR3 region has 14 residues. The V gene lost 0 bases and the J gene lost 3 bases, with 10 bases spanning the gap. The CDR3 region has the DNA TGCAGTGCTAGAGACGGGGGGCGGACAGATACGCAGTATTTT. This sequence encodes CSARDGGRTDTQYF.

There are a few counts of this clonotype. This sequence joins TRBV30 and TRBJ1-3, with a possible D match to TRBD1 (6 bases). CDR3 size: 17 residues. The V gene lost 0 bases and the J gene lost 3 bases, with 18 bases spanning the gap. CDR1 is GTSNPN and CDR2 is SVGIG in the germline V gene (reference sequence). CDR3 nucleotide sequence: TGTGCCTGGAGTGTGGCCCCCCCAGGGGCCGGTGGAAACACCATATATTTT. This gives the protein CAWSVAPPGAGGNTIYF. Variable domain in full (rest from reference TRBV30 and TRBJ1-3): SQTIHQWPATLVQPVGSPLSLECTVEGTSNPNLYWYRQAAGRGLQLLFYSVGIGQISSEVPQNLSASRPQDRQFILSSKKLLLSDSGFYLCAWSVAPPGAGGNTIYFGEGSWLTVV.

A few counts support this clonotype. A junction end diverges from the germline sequence, so it may reflect a read error. This chain connects TRBV4-1 to TRBJ1-4, with a tentative D call TRBD1 (5 bases). The germline V gene has CDR1 MGHRA and CDR2 YSYEKL. The CDR3 covers 11 residues. CDR3 DNA sequence: TGCGCCAGCAGCCAAGCGGGGCGCAAAATTTTT. Its protein is CASSQAGRKIF.

This clonotype was recorded many times. This sequence joins TRBV11-2 and TRBJ2-3, with a possible D match to TRBD1 (5 bases). The CDR3 length is 14 residues. Germline CDR1 is SGHAT and CDR2 is FQNNGV. The ends were cut back, 0 bases at V and 6 bases at J, with 10 bases in the middle. The CDR3 DNA sequence: TGTGCCAGCAGCTTAGAACAGGCGGTTGATACGCAGTATTTT. Translating gives CASSLEQAVDTQYF.

This clonotype was observed a handful of times. The rearrangement links TRBV27 to TRBJ2-2; D unclear. The CDR3 consists of 15 residues. Between the trimmed V and J ends, which lost 1 base and 2 bases, there was a span of 8 bases. CDR1 is MNHEY and CDR2 is SMNVEV in the germline V gene (reference sequence). CDR3 in DNA: TGTGCCAGCAGTTTATTGGACGGAAACACCGGGGAGCTGTTTTTT. This codes for CASSLLDGNTGELFF.

The V call is TRBV5-4, the J call TRBJ2-3; D unclear. The germline gives CDR1 SGHNT, CDR2 YYREEE (reference sequence). CDR3 length: 13 residues. V was clipped by 4 bases and J by 4 bases, with 10 bases between them. The CDR3 nucleotides are TGTGCCAGCAGCACCAAGGGTCCAGATACGCAGTATTTT. Translated: CASSTKGPDTQYF.

Ten or more counts support this clonotype. The chain uses TRBV7-2 and TRBJ2-1; tentative D call: TRBD2 (5 bases). The V gene's germline CDR1 is SGHTA and CDR2 FQGNSA. The CDR3 sequence is 14 residues long. The V gene lost 1 base and the J gene lost 3 bases, with 7 bases spanning the gap. The CDR3 coding sequence is TGTGCCAGCAGCTTAGAGCGGAGCTACAATGAGCAGTTCTTC. Translated: CASSLERSYNEQFF. Variable domain in full (rest from reference TRBV7-2 and TRBJ2-1): GAGVSQSPSNKVTEKGKDVELRCDPISGHTALYWYRQSLGQGLEFLIYFQGNSAPDKSGLPSDRFSAERTGGSVSTLTIQRTQQEDSAVYLCASSLERSYNEQFFGPGTRLTVL.

This rearrangement joins TRBV15 to TRBJ2-1, with 15 nucleotides matching TRBD2. With 6 bases clipped from V and 3 bases from J, the junction kept 6 bases outside the gene matches. Germline lookup yields CDR1 LNHNV and CDR2 YYDKDF (reference sequence). The CDR3 loop spans 17 amino acids. The CDR3 here is CATRRTSGRAYYNEQFF. The CDR3 bases are TGTGCCACCAGGAGGACTAGCGGGAGGGCCTACTACAATGAGCAGTTCTTC.

The rearrangement uses TRBV6-1 and TRBJ2-3, with 10 bases aligning to TRBD2. Unmatched junction bases numbered 10, after V lost 8 bases and J lost 5 bases. Germline V gives CDR1 MNHNS, CDR2 SASEGT. The CDR3 is 15 residues long. DNA for the CDR3: TGTGCCAGCGGATCACTAGCGGGGACGAAAGATACGCAGTATTTT. Its protein product is CASGSLAGTKDTQYF.

This clonotype was seen a handful of times. V usage is TRBV7-2 and J usage is TRBJ2-7, with D maybe TRBD1 (5 bases). Germline V gene sequence: CDR1 SGHTA, CDR2 FQGNSA. With 5 bases removed from V and 2 bases from J, the gap between germline ends came to 13 bases. This CDR3 is 14 amino acids long. The CDR3 nucleotides read TGTGCCAGCAGCCCGGACACTTTCACCTACGAGCAGTACTTC. Amino acid sequence: CASSPDTFTYEQYF.